The 31 T cell receptor beta chains presented below share a single source sample, sequenced in a study of control samples from healthy donors and cancer patients. This table comes from immunoSEQ multiplex PCR, and its TCRdb copy is limited to in-frame clones, with some not included. The profile covers fewer than 40,000 clones, with approximately 93% appearing a single time and about 1.7% taken by the ten largest. Sequencing was carried out using PBMCs. All receptors come from a man aged 40-55 years with colorectal cancer.

The chain joins TRBV11-2 to TRBJ2-2, with D possibly TRBD2 on 5 matching bases. The CDR3 contains 15 residues. The V end lost 6 bases, the J end lost 4 bases, and 15 bases lay between the germline ends. Germline assignment: CDR1 SGHAT and CDR2 FQNNGV. This CDR3 is CASRPWTGSTGELFF. The CDR3 region has the DNA TGTGCCAGCAGGCCATGGACGGGGAGCACCGGGGAGCTGTTTTTT. The full variable domain, in which reference TRBV11-2 and TRBJ2-2 provide the parts outside the CDR3, is EAGVAQSPRYKIIEKRQSVAFWCNPISGHATLYWYQQILGQGPKLLIQFQNNGVVDDSQLPKDRFSAERLKGVDSTLKIQPAKLEDSAVYLCASRPWTGSTGELFFGEGSRLTVL.

The rearrangement uses TRBV2 and TRBJ2-5; no firm D call. CDR1 and CDR2 from the germline V gene are SNHLY and FYNNEI. The V and J ends lost 5 bases and 1 base respectively, with 11 bases between them. The length of the CDR3 is 14 residues. The CDR3 bases are TGTGCCAGCAGTTTGGCAGGAGTCCAAGAGACCCAGTACTTC. Its protein product is CASSLAGVQETQYF.

Regarding this clone: This specimen includes other DNA sequences encoding the same CDR3. V usage is TRBV5-8 and J usage is TRBJ2-7; 10 positions agree with TRBD1. Germline CDR1 reads SGHTS; CDR2 reads YDEGEE. The ends lost 2 bases at V and 3 bases at J; junction bases unmatched: 8. The CDR3 has 16 amino acids. This CDR3 is CASSFRQGAGSYEQYF. CDR3 nucleotides: TGTGCCAGCAGCTTCCGACAGGGGGCGGGTAGCTACGAGCAGTACTTC. The full variable domain, its missing parts supplied by reference TRBV5-8 and TRBJ2-7, is EAGVTQSPTHLIKTRGQQATLRCSPISGHTSVYWYQQALGLGLQFLLWYDEGEERNRGNFPPRFSGRQFPNYSSELNVNALELEDSALYLCASSFRQGAGSYEQYFGPGTRLTVT.

This chain's CDR3 is CASSRGPQETQYF. The CDR3 DNA is TGTGCCAGCTCACGGGGCCCGCAAGAGACCCAGTACTTC. The rearrangement links TRBV7-8 to TRBJ2-5; perhaps D is TRBD1 or TRBD2 (5 bases each). CDR3 length: 13 amino acids. CDR1 and CDR2 from the germline V gene are SGHVS and FQNEAQ. V was pared by 8 bases and J by 2 bases, with 12 bases between.

The V gene is TRBV9, the J gene TRBJ2-1, with 8 bases that match TRBD2. From germline, CDR1 is SGDLS and CDR2 YYNGEE. J gave up 7 bases and V 4 bases, and 10 bases lay outside the gene matches. This CDR3 is 15 amino acids long. CDR3 in amino acids: CASSHTTGGYNEQFF. CDR3 DNA: TGTGCCAGCAGCCACACTACGGGGGGGTATAATGAGCAGTTCTTC.

For the CDR3, the DNA is TGTGCCAGCAGCTCCCTGGGGACTCTCGGGGCTCAGCCCCAGCATTTT. Translation gives CASSSLGTLGAQPQHF. The chain carries TRBV7-8 and TRBJ1-5; weak D call: TRBD1 (5 bases). The length of the CDR3 is 16 residues. V lost 4 bases to trimming and J lost 6 bases, with 19 bases between them. Per germline, CDR1 SGHVS and CDR2 FQNEAQ.

A single count supports this clone. The chain joins TRBV7-8 to TRBJ2-1, with 8 nucleotides matching TRBD2. Trimming took 6 bases from V and 6 from J; bases not matched to a gene: 4. The CDR3 contains 13 residues. Per germline, CDR1 SGHVS and CDR2 FQNEAQ. The CDR3 bases are TGTGCCAGCAGGGTAGCGGGGTCCAATGAGCAGTTCTTC. This gives the protein CASRVAGSNEQFF.

The chain uses TRBV7-6 and TRBJ2-3; 7 bases match TRBD2. V shed 5 bases, J shed 5 bases, and the junction held 7 bases outside the gene matches. This CDR3 spans 14 amino acids. CDR1 is SGHVS and CDR2 is FNYEAQ in the germline V gene. CDR3 bases: TGTGCCAGCAGCCGAAGCGGGGCCGGAGATACGCAGTATTTT. It yields the protein CASSRSGAGDTQYF.

V is TRBV19 and J is TRBJ1-2; D might be TRBD1 (6 bases). This CDR3 comprises 15 residues. Germline V gene sequence: CDR1 LNHDA, CDR2 SQIVND (reference sequence). Trimming stripped 7 bases from V and 5 bases from J, with 20 bases between. CDR3 nucleotide sequence: TGTGCCAGTAAACTGGGGGGCGGCGGTTTATATGGCTACACCTTC. Its protein is CASKLGGGGLYGYTF.

The chain joins TRBV5-5 to TRBJ1-1; TRBD1 might be the D (6 bases). This CDR3 comprises 14 residues. The germline V gene has CDR1 SGHKS and CDR2 YYEKEE (reference sequence). V was shortened by 4 bases and J by 7 bases, with 17 bases between the two germline ends. CDR3 in DNA: TGTGCCAGCAGCGCCGGACCGGAGGGGGTTGAAGCTTTCTTT. It codes for CASSAGPEGVEAFF.

This chain connects TRBV2 to TRBJ1-2; D is uncertain. Trimming took off 1 base at V and 5 bases at J, with 11 bases between the two ends. From germline, CDR1 is SNHLY and CDR2 FYNNEI. CDR3 length equals 14 residues. The CDR3 nucleotides are TGTGCCAGCAGTGAAGTCTCACAGCTTTATGGCTACACCTTC. Its protein is CASSEVSQLYGYTF.

The genes are TRBV29-1 and TRBJ2-1; 12 bases line up with TRBD2. This CDR3 spans 15 amino acids. Per germline, CDR1 SQVTM and CDR2 ANQGSEA. After removal of 6 bases from V and 7 bases from J, the junction contained 10 bases not matched to a gene. CDR3 nucleotides: TGCAGCGTGCTGGGACTAGCGGGTGTGGGGAATGAGCAGTTCTTC. Encoded protein: CSVLGLAGVGNEQFF.

The rearrangement links TRBV2 to TRBJ1-5; D perhaps matches TRBD1 (5 bases). CDR1 and CDR2 (germline): SNHLY, FYNNEI. V lost 6 bases to trimming and J lost 1 base, with 13 bases between them. The CDR3 is made up of 15 amino acids. This chain's CDR3 is CASRRQGTSNQPQHF. Here the CDR3 DNA reads TGTGCCAGCAGGAGGCAGGGCACAAGCAATCAGCCCCAGCATTTT. The full variable domain, in which reference TRBV2 and TRBJ1-5 provide the parts outside the CDR3, is EPEVTQTPSHQVTQMGQEVILRCVPISNHLYFYWYRQILGQKVEFLVSFYNNEISEKSEIFDDQFSVERPDGSNFTLKIRSTKLEDSAMYFCASRRQGTSNQPQHFGDGTRLSIL.

The chain recombines TRBV7-6 with TRBJ1-5; 7 bases fit TRBD1. With V trimmed by 4 bases and J by 0 bases, 3 bases remained unmatched. The CDR3 consists of 15 residues. CDR1 SGHVS and CDR2 FNYEAQ come from the germline V gene. The chain's CDR3 is CASSWTGDSNQPQHF. The CDR3 bases are TGTGCCAGCAGCTGGACAGGCGATAGCAATCAGCCCCAGCATTTT.

The genes are TRBV21-1 and TRBJ1-2. TRBV21-1 is designated a pseudogene. This CDR3 has 15 residues. The CDR3 is CASSNPRASGYGYTF. CDR3 sequence (DNA): TGTGCCAGCAGCAACCCCCGGGCCTCGGGGTACGGCTACACCTTC.

V is TRBV10-3 and J is TRBJ1-6; D not certain. The CDR3 runs to 13 residues. Trimming removed 2 bases at V and 7 bases at J, with 6 bases between. Per the germline V gene, CDR1 is ENHRY and CDR2 is SYGVKD. The CDR3 coding sequence is TGTGCCATCAGTGAGACCCTAAATTCACCCCTCCACTTT. This gives the protein CAISETLNSPLHF.

The chain recombines TRBV2 with TRBJ2-1; a weak D match, TRBD1 (6 bases). This CDR3 spans 14 amino acids. Trimming removed 6 bases at V and 8 bases at J, with 17 bases between. Germline V gene data show CDR1 as SNHLY and CDR2 as FYNNEI. CDR3 in DNA: TGTGCCAGCAGAGACGCTAGGACAGTCGATGAGCAGTTCTTC. Its translation is CASRDARTVDEQFF.

In this sample, this clone turned up once. The rearrangement uses TRBV5-1 and TRBJ1-4; no firm D call. This CDR3 comprises 15 residues. Germline CDR1 is SGHRS and CDR2 is YFSETQ. Trimming shortened V by 5 bases and J by 0 bases, and 11 bases separated the two germline ends. CDR3 sequence: CASRTGSSTNEKLFF. For the CDR3, the DNA is TGCGCCAGCAGGACCGGGAGCTCAACTAATGAAAAACTGTTTTTT. Full variable domain (rest looked up from reference TRBV5-1 and TRBJ1-4): KAGVTQTPRYLIKTRGQQVTLSCSPISGHRSVSWYQQTPGQGLQFLFEYFSETQRNKGNFPGRFSGRQFSNSRSEMNVSTLELGDSALYLCASRTGSSTNEKLFFGSGTQLSVL.

J is TRBJ2-3 and V is TRBV7-3; 12 bases map to TRBD2. The CDR3 runs to 17 residues. The junction had 10 bases not matched to a gene; V was cut back by 5 bases and J by 4 bases. From germline, CDR1 is SGHTA and CDR2 FQGTGA. This CDR3 reads CASSPGLAGPEADTQYF. CDR3 in DNA: TGTGCCAGCAGCCCAGGACTAGCGGGGCCAGAGGCAGATACGCAGTATTTT.

This clone has only one observation. The chain uses TRBV4-1 and TRBJ1-2, with unresolved D. V lost 1 base to trimming and J lost 0 bases, with 6 bases between them. Per germline, CDR1 MGHRA and CDR2 YSYEKL. The CDR3 covers 14 residues. This CDR3 reads CASSQGSANYGYTF. The CDR3 coding sequence is TGCGCCAGCAGCCAAGGCTCTGCTAACTATGGCTACACCTTC.

This rearrangement joins TRBV19 to TRBJ1-2, with a weak D call TRBD1 (5 bases). Between the trimmed V and J ends, which lost 7 bases and 0 bases, there was a span of 9 bases. Germline V gene sequence: CDR1 LNHDA, CDR2 SQIVND (reference sequence). This CDR3 has 13 residues. CDR3: CASTRQSNYGYTF. CDR3 sequence (DNA): TGTGCCAGTACCCGACAGTCTAACTATGGCTACACCTTC.

J is TRBJ2-2 and V is TRBV4-3; 9 nucleotides match TRBD2. Germline V gene lookup returns CDR1 LGHNA and CDR2 YSLEER. J was trimmed by 0 bases and V by 5 bases; bases with no gene match: 4. This CDR3 contains 16 residues. The CDR3 loop is CASSDKRGANTGELFF. The CDR3 DNA follows: TGCGCCAGCAGCGATAAGCGGGGGGCGAACACCGGGGAGCTGTTTTTT.

The chain uses TRBV7-3 and TRBJ2-3; 8 bases map to TRBD2. The V segment lost 4 bases and the J segment 0 bases; nucleotides outside the gene matches: 6. Germline values: CDR1 SGHTA, CDR2 FQGTGA. The CDR3 loop spans 16 amino acids. CDR3 sequence (DNA): TGTGCCAGCAGCTCACTTGGCGGGGGGAGCACAGATACGCAGTATTTT. Translating gives CASSSLGGGSTDTQYF.

The gene calls are TRBV15 and TRBJ2-6; TRBD2 is a possible D gene (6 bases). CDR1 LNHNV and CDR2 YYDKDF come from the germline V gene (reference sequence). V was shortened by 0 bases and J by 2 bases, with 11 bases between the two germline ends. CDR3 length: 17 residues. CDR3 DNA: TGTGCCACCAGCAGAGATCGGGGGAGCACTGGGGCCAACGTCCTGACTTTC. Amino acids: CATSRDRGSTGANVLTF.

V and J are TRBV9 and TRBJ2-6, with D perhaps assigned TRBD1 or TRBD2 (5 bases each). The V end lost 0 bases, the J end lost 4 bases, and 8 bases lay between the germline ends. Germline values: CDR1 SGDLS, CDR2 YYNGEE. The CDR3 runs 15 residues. CDR3 loop: CASSVGGAGANVLTF. CDR3 nucleotide sequence: TGTGCCAGCAGCGTAGGAGGGGCCGGGGCCAACGTCCTGACTTTC.

V usage is TRBV19 and J usage is TRBJ2-1; the D call may be TRBD1 or TRBD2 (6 bases each). The germline V gene has CDR1 LNHDA and CDR2 SQIVND (reference sequence). The CDR3 loop spans 16 amino acids. Deletions cut 3 bases from V and 7 bases from J, with 19 bases between. The CDR3 loop reads CASSIGGSGGRNEQFF. CDR3 sequence (DNA): TGTGCCAGTAGTATCGGGGGTTCTGGGGGGCGAAATGAGCAGTTCTTC. Full variable domain (remainder filled in from reference TRBV19 and TRBJ2-1): DGGITQSPKYLFRKEGQNVTLSCEQNLNHDAMYWYRQDPGQGLRLIYYSQIVNDFQKGDIAEGYSVSREKKESFPLTVTSAQKNPTAFYLCASSIGGSGGRNEQFFGPGTRLTVL.

This clone has just one count. V usage is TRBV6-5 and J usage is TRBJ2-2, with 7 bases fitting TRBD1. Losses at the gene ends were 6 bases for V and 1 base for J; bases not matched to a gene: 5. In germline, CDR1 is MNHEY, CDR2 SVGAGI. The CDR3 is made up of 15 amino acids. The CDR3 is CASSGRDRNTGELFF. The CDR3 region has the DNA TGTGCCAGCAGCGGCCGGGACAGGAACACCGGGGAGCTGTTTTTT.

The chain has TRBV6-4 and TRBJ1-6; 8 nucleotides line up with TRBD1. CDR1 is MRHNA, CDR2 SNTAGT, per germline. CDR3 length equals 13 residues. V was pared by 6 bases and J by 5 bases, with 0 bases of the junction left unmatched. DNA of the CDR3: TGTGCCAGCAGGACAGGGGATAATTCACCCCTCCACTTT. Translation gives CASRTGDNSPLHF.

For the CDR3, the DNA is TGTGCCAGCAGCTTAGTTGGGACAGGGGGCGCAGGAGGCTACACCTTC. It encodes CASSLVGTGGAGGYTF. V and J are TRBV7-2 and TRBJ1-2; 12 bases align to TRBD1. This CDR3 region has 16 residues. Germline assignment: CDR1 SGHTA and CDR2 FQGNSA. The trim removed 1 base at V and 8 bases at J, leaving 8 bases unmatched.

The chain couples TRBV5-1 to TRBJ2-3, with 11 nucleotides matching TRBD2. The CDR3 runs to 18 residues. Germline CDR1 and CDR2: SGHRS and YFSETQ. V shed 4 bases, J shed 4 bases, and the junction held 14 bases outside the gene matches. CDR3 DNA: TGCGCCAGCAGCCGGACTTTAGCGGGGGGGCTCGGGTCAGATACGCAGTATTTT. It translates to CASSRTLAGGLGSDTQYF. The full variable domain, completed using reference TRBV5-1 and TRBJ2-3, is KAGVTQTPRYLIKTRGQQVTLSCSPISGHRSVSWYQQTPGQGLQFLFEYFSETQRNKGNFPGRFSGRQFSNSRSEMNVSTLELGDSALYLCASSRTLAGGLGSDTQYFGPGTRLTVL.

The chain is built from TRBV29-1 and TRBJ2-3, with D unclear. The CDR3 totals 14 residues. The ends were cut back, 8 bases at V and 1 base at J, with 16 bases in the middle. CDR1 SQVTM and CDR2 ANQGSEA come from the germline V gene. The CDR3 protein is CSFEDRLGTDTQYF. CDR3 nucleotides: TGCAGCTTCGAGGATCGACTGGGCACAGATACGCAGTATTTT.